This T cell receptor beta chain is from a study of blood T cell repertoires in COVID-19. The overall study: PBMCs, B-cell-depleted T cells, or T cells were the source of the cDNA or gDNA that made up the material.

Original processing methods: From reference gene primer amplification, estimates of nucleated cell counts were derived. The table came from immunoSEQ multiplex PCR; TCRdb's copy has only in-frame clones and leaves some out. The V and J calls and the clone size are those of that table, but D and trimming were determined from the DNA. This sample has fewer than 250,000 clones, with around nine tenths found just once. Trimming at V came to 5 bases and at J to 13 bases, leaving 15 bases not matched to a gene. Germline CDR1 reads LGHDT; CDR2 reads YNNKEL (reference sequence). The CDR3 contains 15 residues.

The source of this sequence is a young man with COVID-19, enrolled during active disease. The V and J genes are TRBV3-1 (or the pseudogene TRBV3-2) and TRBJ2-2; 8 bases map to TRBD2. Specimen: peripheral blood. The CDR3: CASSSGGVRPLGLFF. The CDR3 DNA follows: TGTGCCAGCAGCTCGGGGGGGGTTCGTCCGTTGGGGCTGTTTTTT.